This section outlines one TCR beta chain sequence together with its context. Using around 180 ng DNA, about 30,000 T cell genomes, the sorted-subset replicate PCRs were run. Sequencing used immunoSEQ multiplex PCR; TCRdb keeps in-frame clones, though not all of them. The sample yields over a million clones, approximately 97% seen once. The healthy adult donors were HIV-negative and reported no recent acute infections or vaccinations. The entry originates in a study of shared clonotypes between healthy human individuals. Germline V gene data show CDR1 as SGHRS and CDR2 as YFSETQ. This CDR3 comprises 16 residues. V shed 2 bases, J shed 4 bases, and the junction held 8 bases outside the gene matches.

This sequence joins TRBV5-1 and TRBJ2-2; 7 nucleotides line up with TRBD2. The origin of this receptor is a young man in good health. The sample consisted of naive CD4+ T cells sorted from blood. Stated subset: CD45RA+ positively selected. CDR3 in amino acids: CASSLKAGVVTGELFF. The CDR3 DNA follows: TGCGCCAGCAGCTTAAAGGCGGGAGTGGTCACCGGGGAGCTGTTTTTT.